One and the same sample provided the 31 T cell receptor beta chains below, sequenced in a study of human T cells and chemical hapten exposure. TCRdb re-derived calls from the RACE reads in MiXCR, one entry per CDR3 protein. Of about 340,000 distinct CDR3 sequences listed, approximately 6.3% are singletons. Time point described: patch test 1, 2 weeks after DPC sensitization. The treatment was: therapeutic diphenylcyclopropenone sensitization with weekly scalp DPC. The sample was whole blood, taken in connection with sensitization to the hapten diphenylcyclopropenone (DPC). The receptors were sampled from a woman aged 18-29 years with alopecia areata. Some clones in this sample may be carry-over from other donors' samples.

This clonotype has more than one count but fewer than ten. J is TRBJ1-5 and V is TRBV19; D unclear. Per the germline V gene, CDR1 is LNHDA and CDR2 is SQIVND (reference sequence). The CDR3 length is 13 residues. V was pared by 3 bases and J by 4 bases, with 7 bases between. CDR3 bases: TGTGCCAGTAGTATCGGGATAAATCAGCCCCAGCATTTT. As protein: CASSIGINQPQHF.

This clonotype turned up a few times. This chain's CDR3 is CASSFLRQGSEAFF. CDR3 DNA sequence: TGTGCCAGCAGCTTCTTAAGACAGGGCTCTGAAGCTTTCTTT. This chain joins TRBV11-2 and TRBJ1-1; 7 bases match TRBD1. Germline assignment: CDR1 SGHAT and CDR2 FQNNGV. The CDR3 consists of 14 residues. With V trimmed by 3 bases and J by 6 bases, 7 bases remained unmatched.

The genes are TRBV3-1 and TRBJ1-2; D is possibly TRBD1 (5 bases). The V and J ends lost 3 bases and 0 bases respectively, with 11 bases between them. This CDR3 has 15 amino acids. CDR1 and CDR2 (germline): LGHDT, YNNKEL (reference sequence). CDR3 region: CASSHADRPNYGYTF. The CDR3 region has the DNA TGTGCCAGCAGCCATGCTGACAGACCTAACTATGGCTACACCTTC.

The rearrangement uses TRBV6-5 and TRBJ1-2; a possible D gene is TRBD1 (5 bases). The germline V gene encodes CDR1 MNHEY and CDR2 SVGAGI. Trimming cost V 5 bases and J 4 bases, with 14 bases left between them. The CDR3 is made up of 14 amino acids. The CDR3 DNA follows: TGTGCCAGCAGTAGGGGAGGGATCGTCTATGGCTACACCTTC. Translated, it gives CASSRGGIVYGYTF.

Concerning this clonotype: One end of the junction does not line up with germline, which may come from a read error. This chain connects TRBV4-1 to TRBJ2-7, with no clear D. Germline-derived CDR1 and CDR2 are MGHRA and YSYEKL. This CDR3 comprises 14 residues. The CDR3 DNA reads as TGCGCCAGCAACCAATTCGGAGTTCGGGACGAGCAGTACTTC. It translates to CASNQFGVRDEQYF.

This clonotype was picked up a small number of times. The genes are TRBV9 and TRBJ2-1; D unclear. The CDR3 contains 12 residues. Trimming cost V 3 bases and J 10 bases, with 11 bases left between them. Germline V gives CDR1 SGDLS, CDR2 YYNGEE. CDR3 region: CASSDYPQEQFF. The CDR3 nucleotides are TGTGCCAGCAGCGACTACCCCCAGGAGCAGTTCTTC.

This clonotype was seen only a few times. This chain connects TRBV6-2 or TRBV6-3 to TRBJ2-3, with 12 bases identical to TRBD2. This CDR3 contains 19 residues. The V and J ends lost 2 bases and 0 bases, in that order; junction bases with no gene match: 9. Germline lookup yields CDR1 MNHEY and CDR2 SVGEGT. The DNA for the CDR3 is TGTGCCAGCAGTTACGCGACTAGCGGGGGCCTGGGTAGCACAGATACGCAGTATTTT. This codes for CASSYATSGGLGSTDTQYF.

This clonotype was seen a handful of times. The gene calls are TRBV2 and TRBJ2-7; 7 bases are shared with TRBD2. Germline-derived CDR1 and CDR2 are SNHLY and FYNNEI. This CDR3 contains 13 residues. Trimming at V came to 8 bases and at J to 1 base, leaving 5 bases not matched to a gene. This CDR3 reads CASGAGTSYEQYF. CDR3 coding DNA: TGTGCCAGCGGAGCGGGAACGTCCTACGAGCAGTACTTC.

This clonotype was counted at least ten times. CDR3: CASSRGNSPLHF. The CDR3 DNA reads as TGTGCCAGCAGCCGTGGAAATTCACCCCTCCACTTT. V usage is TRBV7-3 and J usage is TRBJ1-6; D unclear. The germline gives CDR1 SGHTA, CDR2 FQGTGA. Trimming removed 5 bases at V and 7 bases at J, with 6 bases between. The CDR3 contains 12 residues.

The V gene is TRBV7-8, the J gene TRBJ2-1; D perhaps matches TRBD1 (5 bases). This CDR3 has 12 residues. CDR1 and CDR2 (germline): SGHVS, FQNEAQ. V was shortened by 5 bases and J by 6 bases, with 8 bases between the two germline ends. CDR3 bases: TGTGCCAGCAGCAAAGGGGTCAATGAGCAGTTCTTC. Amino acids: CASSKGVNEQFF.

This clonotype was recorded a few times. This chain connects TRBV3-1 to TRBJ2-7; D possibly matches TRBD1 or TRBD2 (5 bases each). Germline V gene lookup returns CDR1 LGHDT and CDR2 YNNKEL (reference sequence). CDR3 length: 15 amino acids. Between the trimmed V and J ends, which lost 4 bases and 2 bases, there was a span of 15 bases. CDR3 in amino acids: CASSPSPLGAYEQYF. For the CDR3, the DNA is TGTGCCAGCAGCCCGTCCCCTTTGGGGGCCTACGAGCAGTACTTC.

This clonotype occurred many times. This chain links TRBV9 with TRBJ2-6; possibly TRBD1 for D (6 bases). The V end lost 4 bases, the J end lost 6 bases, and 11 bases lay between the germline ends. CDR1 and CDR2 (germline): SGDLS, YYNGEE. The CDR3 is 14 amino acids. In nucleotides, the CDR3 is TGTGCCAGCAGCTTCTACAGGGAGGCCAACGTCCTGACTTTC. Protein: CASSFYREANVLTF.

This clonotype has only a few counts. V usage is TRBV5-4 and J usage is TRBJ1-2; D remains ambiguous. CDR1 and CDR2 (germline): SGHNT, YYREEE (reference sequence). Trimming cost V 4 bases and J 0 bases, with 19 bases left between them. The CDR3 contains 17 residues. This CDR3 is CASSTRAGNPSNYGYTF. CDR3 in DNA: TGTGCCAGCAGCACACGGGCAGGCAATCCTTCTAACTATGGCTACACCTTC. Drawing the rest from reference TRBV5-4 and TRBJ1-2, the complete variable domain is ETGVTQSPTHLIKTRGQQVTLRCSSQSGHNTVSWYQQALGQGPQFIFQYYREEENGRGNFPPRFSGLQFPNYSSELNVNALELDDSALYLCASSTRAGNPSNYGYTFGSGTRLTVV.

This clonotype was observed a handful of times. CDR3 sequence: CASSEPMGGTYNEQFF. DNA for the CDR3: TGCGCCAGCAGTGAGCCAATGGGGGGGACTTACAATGAGCAGTTCTTC. V and J are TRBV10-1 and TRBJ2-1; 7 nucleotides line up with TRBD2. In germline, CDR1 is WNHNN, CDR2 SYGVQD (reference sequence). The length of the CDR3 is 16 residues. Trimming removed 2 bases from V and 4 bases from J; junction bases left unmatched: 8.

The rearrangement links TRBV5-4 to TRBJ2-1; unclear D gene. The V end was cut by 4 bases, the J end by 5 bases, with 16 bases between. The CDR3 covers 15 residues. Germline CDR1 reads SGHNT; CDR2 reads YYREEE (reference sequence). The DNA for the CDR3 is TGTGCCAGCAGCACGCTGAGTCAGAACAACAATGAGCAGTTCTTC. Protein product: CASSTLSQNNNEQFF.

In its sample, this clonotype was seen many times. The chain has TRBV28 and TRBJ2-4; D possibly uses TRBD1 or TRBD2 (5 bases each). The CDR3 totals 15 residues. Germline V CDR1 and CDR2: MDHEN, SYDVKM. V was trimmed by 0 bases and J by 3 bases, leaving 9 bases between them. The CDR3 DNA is TGTGCCAGCAGTTTATGGGGGGACGGCAAAAACATTCAGTACTTC. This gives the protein CASSLWGDGKNIQYF.

This CDR3 is CAIAGLAGGYNEQFF. CDR3 sequence (DNA): TGTGCCATCGCAGGACTAGCGGGGGGATACAATGAGCAGTTCTTC. V is TRBV10-3 and J is TRBJ2-1; 14 bases are shared with TRBD2. The length of the CDR3 is 15 residues. Germline lookup yields CDR1 ENHRY and CDR2 SYGVKD. V shed 8 bases, J shed 4 bases, and the junction held 4 bases outside the gene matches.

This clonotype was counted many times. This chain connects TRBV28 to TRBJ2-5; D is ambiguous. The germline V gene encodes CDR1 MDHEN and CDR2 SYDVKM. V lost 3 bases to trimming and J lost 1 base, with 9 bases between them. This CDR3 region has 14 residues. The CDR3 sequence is CASSFWGTQETQYF. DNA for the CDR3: TGTGCCAGCAGTTTCTGGGGTACCCAAGAGACCCAGTACTTC.

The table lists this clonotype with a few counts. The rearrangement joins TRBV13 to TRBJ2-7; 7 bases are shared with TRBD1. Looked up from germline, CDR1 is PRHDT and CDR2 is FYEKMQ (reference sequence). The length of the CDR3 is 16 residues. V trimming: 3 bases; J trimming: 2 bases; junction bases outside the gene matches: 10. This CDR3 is CASSFEDGDRPYEQYF. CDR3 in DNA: TGTGCCAGCAGCTTCGAAGATGGGGACAGACCCTACGAGCAGTACTTC. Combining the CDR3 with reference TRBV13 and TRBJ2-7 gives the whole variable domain AAGVIQSPRHLIKEKRETATLKCYPIPRHDTVYWYQQGPGQDPQFLISFYEKMQSDKGSIPDRFSAQQFSDYHSELNMSSLELGDSALYFCASSFEDGDRPYEQYFGPGTRLTVT.

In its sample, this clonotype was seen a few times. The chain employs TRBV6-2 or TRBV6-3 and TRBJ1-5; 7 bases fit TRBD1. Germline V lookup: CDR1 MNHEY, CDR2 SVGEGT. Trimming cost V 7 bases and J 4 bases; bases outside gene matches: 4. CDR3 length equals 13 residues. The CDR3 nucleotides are TGTGCCAGCAAAACGGGACAGAATCAGCCCCAGCATTTT. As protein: CASKTGQNQPQHF.

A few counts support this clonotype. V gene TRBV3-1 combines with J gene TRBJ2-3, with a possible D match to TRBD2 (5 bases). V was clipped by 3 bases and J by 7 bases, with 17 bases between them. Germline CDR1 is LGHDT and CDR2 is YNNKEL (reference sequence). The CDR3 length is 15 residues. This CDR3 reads CASSHLADSRHTQYF. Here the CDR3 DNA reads TGTGCCAGCAGCCACCTAGCCGACTCAAGGCATACGCAGTATTTT.

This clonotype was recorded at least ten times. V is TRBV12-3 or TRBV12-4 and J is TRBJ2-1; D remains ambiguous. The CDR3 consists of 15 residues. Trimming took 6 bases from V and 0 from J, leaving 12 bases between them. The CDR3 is CASRYYQASYNEQFF. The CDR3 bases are TGTGCCAGCAGATATTACCAGGCCTCCTACAATGAGCAGTTCTTC.

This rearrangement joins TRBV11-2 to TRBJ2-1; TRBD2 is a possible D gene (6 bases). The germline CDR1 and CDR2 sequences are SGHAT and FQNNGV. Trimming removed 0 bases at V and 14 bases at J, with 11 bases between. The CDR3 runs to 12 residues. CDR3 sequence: CASSLEPGVEFF. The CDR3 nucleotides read TGTGCCAGCAGCTTAGAACCGGGAGTGGAGTTCTTC.

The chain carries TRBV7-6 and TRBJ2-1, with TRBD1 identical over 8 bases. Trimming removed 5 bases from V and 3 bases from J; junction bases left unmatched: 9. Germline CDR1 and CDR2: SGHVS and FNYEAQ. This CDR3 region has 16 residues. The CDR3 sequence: CASSLEDRAGYNEQFF. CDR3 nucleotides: TGTGCCAGCAGCCTCGAGGACAGGGCTGGCTACAATGAGCAGTTCTTC.

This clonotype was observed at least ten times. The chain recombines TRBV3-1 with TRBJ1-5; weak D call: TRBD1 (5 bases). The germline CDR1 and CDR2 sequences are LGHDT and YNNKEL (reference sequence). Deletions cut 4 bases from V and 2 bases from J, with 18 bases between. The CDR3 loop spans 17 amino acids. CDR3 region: CASSRLVRDAGNQPQHF. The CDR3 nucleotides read TGTGCCAGCAGCCGACTAGTCAGGGACGCAGGCAATCAGCCCCAGCATTTT.

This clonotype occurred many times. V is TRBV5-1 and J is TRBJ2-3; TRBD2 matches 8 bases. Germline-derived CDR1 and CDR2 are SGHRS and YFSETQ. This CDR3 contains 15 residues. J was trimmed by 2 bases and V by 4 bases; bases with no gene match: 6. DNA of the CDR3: TGCGCCAGCAGCCTAGGACTAGCCCACACAGATACGCAGTATTTT. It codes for CASSLGLAHTDTQYF.

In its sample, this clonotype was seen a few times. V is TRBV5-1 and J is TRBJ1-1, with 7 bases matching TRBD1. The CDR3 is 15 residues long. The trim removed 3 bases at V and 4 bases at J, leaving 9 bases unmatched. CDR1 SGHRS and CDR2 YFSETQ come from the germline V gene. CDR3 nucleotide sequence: TGCGCCAGCAGCTGGTTACAGGGGAAGACCACTGAAGCTTTCTTT. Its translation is CASSWLQGKTTEAFF.

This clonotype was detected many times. The CDR3 loop is CASSSRTGGLTDTQYF. In nucleotides, the CDR3 is TGTGCCAGCAGCTCCAGGACAGGGGGCCTCACAGATACGCAGTATTTT. V usage is TRBV7-3 and J usage is TRBJ2-3, with 11 bases lining up with TRBD1. The CDR3 contains 16 residues. The V gene's germline CDR1 is SGHTA and CDR2 FQGTGA. The ends lost 4 bases at V and 2 bases at J; junction bases unmatched: 5.

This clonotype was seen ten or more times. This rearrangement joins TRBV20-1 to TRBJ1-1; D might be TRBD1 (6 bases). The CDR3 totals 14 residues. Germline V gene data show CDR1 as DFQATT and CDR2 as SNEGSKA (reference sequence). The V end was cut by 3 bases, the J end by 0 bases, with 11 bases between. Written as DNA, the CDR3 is TGCAGTGCTAGGAGGGGGGGCTTGAACACTGAAGCTTTCTTT. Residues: CSARRGGLNTEAFF.

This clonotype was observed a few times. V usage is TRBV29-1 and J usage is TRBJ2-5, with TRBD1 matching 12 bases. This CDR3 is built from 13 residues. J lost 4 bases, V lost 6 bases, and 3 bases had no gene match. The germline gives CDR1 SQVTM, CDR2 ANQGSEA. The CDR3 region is CSVGTGGAETQYF. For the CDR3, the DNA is TGCAGCGTCGGGACAGGGGGCGCAGAGACCCAGTACTTC.

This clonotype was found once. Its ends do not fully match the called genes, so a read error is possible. CDR3 sequence (DNA): TGCGCCAGCAGCCAACCGTCGACAGGGGCCTTCTATTGCTACACCTTC. Translating gives CASSQPSTGAFYCYTF. The J gene is TRBJ1-2, the V gene TRBV4-1; 8 nucleotides align to TRBD1. The V gene's germline CDR1 is MGHRA and CDR2 YSYEKL. This CDR3 spans 16 amino acids.